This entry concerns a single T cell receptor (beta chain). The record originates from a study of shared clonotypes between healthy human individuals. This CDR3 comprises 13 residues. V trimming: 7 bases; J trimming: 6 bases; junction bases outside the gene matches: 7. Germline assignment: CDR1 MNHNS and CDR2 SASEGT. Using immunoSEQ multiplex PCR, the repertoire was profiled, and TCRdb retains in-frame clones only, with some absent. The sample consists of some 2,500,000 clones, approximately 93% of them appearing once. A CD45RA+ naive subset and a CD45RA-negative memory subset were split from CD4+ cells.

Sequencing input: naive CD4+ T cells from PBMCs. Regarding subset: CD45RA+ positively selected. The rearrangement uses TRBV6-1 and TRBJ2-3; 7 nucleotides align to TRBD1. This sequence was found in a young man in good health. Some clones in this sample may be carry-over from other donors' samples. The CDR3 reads CASMKGAVDTQYF. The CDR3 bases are TGTGCCAGCATGAAGGGGGCCGTGGATACGCAGTATTTT.